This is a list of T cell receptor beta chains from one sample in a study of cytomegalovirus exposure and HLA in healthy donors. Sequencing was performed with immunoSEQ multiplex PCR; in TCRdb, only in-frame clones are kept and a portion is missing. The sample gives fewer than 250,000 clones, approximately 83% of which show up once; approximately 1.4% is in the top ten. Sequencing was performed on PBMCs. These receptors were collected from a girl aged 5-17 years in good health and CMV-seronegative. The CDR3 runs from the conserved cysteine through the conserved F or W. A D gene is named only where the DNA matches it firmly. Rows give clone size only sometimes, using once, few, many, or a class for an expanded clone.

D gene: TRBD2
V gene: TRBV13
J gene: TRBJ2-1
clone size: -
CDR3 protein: CASGGLAGGPRNNEQFF
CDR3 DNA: TGTGCCAGCGGGGGACTAGCGGGAGGGCCGAGGAACAATGAGCAGTTCTTC

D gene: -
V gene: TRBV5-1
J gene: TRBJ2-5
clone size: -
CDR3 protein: CAIDQGKETQYF
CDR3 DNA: TGCGCCATAGATCAGGGGAAGGAGACCCAGTACTTC

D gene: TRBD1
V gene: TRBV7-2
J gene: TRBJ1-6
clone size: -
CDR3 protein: CASSSGQVISSYNSPLHF
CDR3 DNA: TGTGCCAGCAGCTCAGGACAGGTGATAAGCTCCTATAATTCACCCCTCCACTTT

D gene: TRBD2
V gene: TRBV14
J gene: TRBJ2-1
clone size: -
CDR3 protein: CASSQDRVAGQGEQFF
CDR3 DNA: TGTGCCAGCAGCCAAGATAGGGTAGCGGGGCAAGGTGAGCAGTTCTTC

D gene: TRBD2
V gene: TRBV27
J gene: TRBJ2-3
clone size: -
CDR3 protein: CASSLRTTGTTRTDTQYF
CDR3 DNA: TGTGCCAGCAGTCTACGCACTACCGGGACTACGCGCACAGATACGCAGTATTTT

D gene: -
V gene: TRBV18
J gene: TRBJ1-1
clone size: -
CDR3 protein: CASQTGMNTEAFF
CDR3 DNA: TGTGCCAGCCAGACAGGTATGAACACTGAAGCTTTCTTT

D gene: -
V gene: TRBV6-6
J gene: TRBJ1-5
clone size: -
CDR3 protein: CASSSRGNGQPQHF
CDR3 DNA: TGTGCCAGCAGTTCACGGGGTAACGGTCAGCCCCAGCATTTT

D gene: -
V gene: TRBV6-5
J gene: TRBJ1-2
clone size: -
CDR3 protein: CASSTTRGGNYGYTF
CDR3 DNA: TGTGCCAGCAGTACCACGAGGGGGGGGAACTATGGCTACACCTTC

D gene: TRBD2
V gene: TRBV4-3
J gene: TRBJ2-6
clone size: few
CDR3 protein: CASSQDRGGIANVLTF
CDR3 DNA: TGCGCCAGCAGCCAAGATCGGGGGGGTATAGCCAACGTCCTGACTTTC

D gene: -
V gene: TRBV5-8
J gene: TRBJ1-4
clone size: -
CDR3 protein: CASSTLSHRNEKLFF
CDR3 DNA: TGTGCCAGCAGCACCTTGAGCCACCGTAATGAAAAACTGTTTTTT

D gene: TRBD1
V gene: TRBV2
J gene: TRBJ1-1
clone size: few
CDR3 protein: CASSPRGGTGNTEAFF
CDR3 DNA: TGTGCCAGCAGCCCTAGGGGGGGGACAGGGAACACTGAAGCTTTCTTT

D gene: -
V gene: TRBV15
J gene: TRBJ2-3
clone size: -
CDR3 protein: CATSRRSHGTDTQYF
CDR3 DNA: TGTGCCACCAGCAGACGTAGCCATGGGACAGATACGCAGTATTTT

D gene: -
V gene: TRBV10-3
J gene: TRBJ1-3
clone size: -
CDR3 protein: CAISEGPGSENTIYF
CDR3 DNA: TGTGCCATCAGTGAGGGCCCCGGGAGCGAAAACACCATATATTTT

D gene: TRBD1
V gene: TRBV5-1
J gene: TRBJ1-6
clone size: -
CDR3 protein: CASSSGARQGRGSPLHF
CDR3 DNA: TGCGCCAGCAGCTCCGGAGCACGACAGGGAAGGGGTTCACCCCTCCACTTT

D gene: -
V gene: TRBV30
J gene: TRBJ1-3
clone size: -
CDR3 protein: CAWAGLAGNTIYF
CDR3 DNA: TGTGCCTGGGCGGGGTTGGCTGGAAACACCATATATTTT

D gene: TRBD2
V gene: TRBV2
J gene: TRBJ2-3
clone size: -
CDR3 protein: CASSEVGRMTDTQYF
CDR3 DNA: TGTGCCAGCAGTGAGGTCGGGAGGATGACAGATACGCAGTATTTT

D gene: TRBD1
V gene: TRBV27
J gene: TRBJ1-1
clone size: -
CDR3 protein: CASSPGTGVYGTEAFF
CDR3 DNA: TGTGCCAGCAGTCCGGGGACAGGGGTTTATGGCACTGAAGCTTTCTTT

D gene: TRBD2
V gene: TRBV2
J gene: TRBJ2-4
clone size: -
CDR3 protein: CASSERGLAGANKNIQYF
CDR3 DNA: TGTGCCAGCAGTGAAAGGGGACTAGCGGGAGCCAACAAAAACATTCAGTACTTC

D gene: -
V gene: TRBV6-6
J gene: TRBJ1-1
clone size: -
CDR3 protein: CASSYGSGYTEAFF
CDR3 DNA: TGTGCCAGCAGTTACGGGTCAGGTTACACTGAAGCTTTCTTT

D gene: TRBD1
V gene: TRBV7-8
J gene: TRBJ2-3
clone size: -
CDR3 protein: CASSLGQGTDTQYF
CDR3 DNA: TGTGCCAGCAGCTTAGGACAGGGAACAGATACGCAGTATTTT

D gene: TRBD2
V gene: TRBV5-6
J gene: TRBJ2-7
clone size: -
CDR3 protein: CASSLAGGSYEQYF
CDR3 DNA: TGTGCCAGCAGCCTAGCGGGGGGCTCGTACGAGCAGTACTTC

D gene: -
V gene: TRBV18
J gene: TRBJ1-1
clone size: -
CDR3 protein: CASSPNIGTGTEAFF
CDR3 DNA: TGTGCCAGCTCACCAAACATTGGTACGGGCACTGAAGCTTTCTTT

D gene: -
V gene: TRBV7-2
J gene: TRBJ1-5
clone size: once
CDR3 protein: CASSLTYRANQPQHF
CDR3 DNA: TGTGCCAGCAGCTTGACGTACAGGGCTAATCAGCCCCAGCATTTT

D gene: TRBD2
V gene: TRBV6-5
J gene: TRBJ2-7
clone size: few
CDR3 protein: CASSYSSGGSYEQYF
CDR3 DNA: TGTGCCAGCAGTTATTCTAGCGGGGGCTCCTACGAGCAGTACTTC

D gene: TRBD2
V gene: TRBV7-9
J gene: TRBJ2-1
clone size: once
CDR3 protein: CASSLGTSGSGEQFF
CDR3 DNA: TGTGCCAGCAGCTTAGGGACTAGCGGGAGCGGTGAGCAGTTCTTC

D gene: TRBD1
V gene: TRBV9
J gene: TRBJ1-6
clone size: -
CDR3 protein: CASSRGTANSPLHF
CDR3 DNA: TGTGCCAGCTCAAGGGGGACAGCTAATTCACCCCTCCACTTT

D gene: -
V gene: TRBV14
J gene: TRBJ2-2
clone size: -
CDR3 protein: CASSQVGGTGELFF
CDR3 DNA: TGTGCCAGCAGCCAAGTAGGGGGCACCGGGGAGCTGTTTTTT

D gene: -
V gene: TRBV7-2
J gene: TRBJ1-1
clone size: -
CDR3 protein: CASSLGGVNTEAFF
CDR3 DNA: TGTGCCAGCAGCTTAGGGGGCGTGAACACTGAAGCTTTCTTT

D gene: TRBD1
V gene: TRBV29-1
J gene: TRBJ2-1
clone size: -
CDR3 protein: CSDYDRETYNEQFF
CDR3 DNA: TGCAGCGACTACGACAGGGAGACCTACAATGAGCAGTTCTTC

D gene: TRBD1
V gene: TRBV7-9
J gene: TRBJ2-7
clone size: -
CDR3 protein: CASSYSTGDEQYF
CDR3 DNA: TGTGCCAGCAGCTACTCGACAGGGGACGAGCAGTACTTC

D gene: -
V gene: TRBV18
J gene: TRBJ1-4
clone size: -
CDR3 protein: CASSGGADKLFF
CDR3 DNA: TGTGCCAGCTCAGGAGGGGCAGATAAACTGTTTTTT

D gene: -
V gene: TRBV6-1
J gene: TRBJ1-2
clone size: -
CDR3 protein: CASSGTSGTNYGYTF
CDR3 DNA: TGTGCCAGCAGCGGGACTAGCGGAACTAACTATGGCTACACCTTC

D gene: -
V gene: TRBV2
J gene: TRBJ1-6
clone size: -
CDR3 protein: CASTVTYNSPLHF
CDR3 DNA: TGTGCCAGCACCGTTACCTATAATTCACCCCTCCACTTT

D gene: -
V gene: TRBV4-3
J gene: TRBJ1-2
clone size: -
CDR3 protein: CASSQGKGRGYQSYGYTF
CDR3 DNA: TGCGCCAGCAGCCAAGGAAAGGGCCGGGGGTACCAATCCTATGGCTACACCTTC

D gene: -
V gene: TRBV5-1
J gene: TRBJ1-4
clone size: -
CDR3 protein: CASSGGGVLGEKLFF
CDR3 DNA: TGCGCCAGCAGCGGTGGGGGGGTCTTGGGAGAAAAACTGTTTTTT

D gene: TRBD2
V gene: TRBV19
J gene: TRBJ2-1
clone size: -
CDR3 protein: CASRGTSGINEQFF
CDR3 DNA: TGTGCCAGTAGGGGGACTAGCGGGATAAATGAGCAGTTCTTC

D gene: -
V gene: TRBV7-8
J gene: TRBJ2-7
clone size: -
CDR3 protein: CASSSGAPTLYEQYF
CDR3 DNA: TGTGCCAGCAGCTCAGGGGCCCCAACGCTTTACGAGCAGTACTTC

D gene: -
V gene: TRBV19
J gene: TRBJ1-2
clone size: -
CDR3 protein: CASTPPGGLRDGYTF
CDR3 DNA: TGTGCCAGTACCCCCCCCGGGGGGCTGAGGGATGGCTACACCTTC

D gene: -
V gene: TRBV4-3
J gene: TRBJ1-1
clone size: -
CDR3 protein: CASSQDIRQPRNTEAFF
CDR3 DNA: TGCGCCAGCAGCCAAGATATAAGACAGCCACGGAACACTGAAGCTTTCTTT

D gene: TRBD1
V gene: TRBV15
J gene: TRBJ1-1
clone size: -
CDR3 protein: CATSKGQGRSTEAFF
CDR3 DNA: TGTGCCACCAGCAAAGGACAGGGCAGAAGCACTGAAGCTTTCTTT

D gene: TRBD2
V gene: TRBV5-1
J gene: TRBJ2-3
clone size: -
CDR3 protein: CASSERLAGATDTQYF
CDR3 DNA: TGCGCCAGCAGCGAGCGACTAGCGGGGGCTACAGATACGCAGTATTTT